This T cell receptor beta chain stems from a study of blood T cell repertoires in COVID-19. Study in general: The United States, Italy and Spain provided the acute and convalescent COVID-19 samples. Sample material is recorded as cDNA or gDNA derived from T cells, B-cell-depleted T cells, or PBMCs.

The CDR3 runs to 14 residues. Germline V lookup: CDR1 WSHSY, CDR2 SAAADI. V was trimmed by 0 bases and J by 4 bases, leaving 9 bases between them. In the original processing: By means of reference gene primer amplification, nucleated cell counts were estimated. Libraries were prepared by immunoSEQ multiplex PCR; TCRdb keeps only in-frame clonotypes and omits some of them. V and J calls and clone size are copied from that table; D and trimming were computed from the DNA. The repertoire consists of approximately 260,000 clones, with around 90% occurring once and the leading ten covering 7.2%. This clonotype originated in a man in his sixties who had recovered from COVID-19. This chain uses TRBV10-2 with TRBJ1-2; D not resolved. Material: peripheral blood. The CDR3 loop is CASSESQESYGYTF. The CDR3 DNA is TGCGCCAGCAGTGAGTCTCAAGAGAGCTATGGCTACACCTTC.